The 5 T cell receptor beta chains in this list originate from one sample, sequenced in a study of blood T cell repertoires in COVID-19. The method was immunoSEQ multiplex PCR; TCRdb's version includes in-frame clones alone and lacks a portion of them. The table includes over 200,000 clones, approximately 90% detected once. The source material was peripheral blood. The receptors were sampled from a man aged 55 to 70 who had recovered from COVID-19.

This clone occurred a few times. This sequence joins TRBV27 and TRBJ2-1; D is perhaps TRBD2 (6 bases). CDR3 length: 15 amino acids. V lost 2 bases to trimming and J lost 7 bases, with 15 bases between them. CDR1 is MNHEY and CDR2 is SMNVEV in the germline V gene (reference sequence). CDR3 DNA: TGTGCCAGCAGTTTAGCGGGGCCCCGGGGGAATGAGCAGTTCTTC. Protein: CASSLAGPRGNEQFF.

The V call is TRBV19, the J call TRBJ2-7; the match to TRBD1 covers 10 bases. V dropped 3 bases and J dropped 5; count of bases not matched to a gene: 7. The CDR3 is 15 amino acids. Germline V CDR1 and CDR2: LNHDA, SQIVND (reference sequence). The CDR3 region is CASSIPGTGVNEQYF. The CDR3, as DNA: TGTGCCAGTAGTATCCCCGGGACAGGGGTCAACGAGCAGTACTTC.

V gene TRBV9 combines with J gene TRBJ2-5, with 14 bases lining up with TRBD2. Germline assignment: CDR1 SGDLS and CDR2 YYNGEE. V was clipped by 4 bases and J by 1 base; unmatched bases: 12. This CDR3 spans 19 amino acids. The CDR3 protein is CASSTDGTSGGLVQETQYF. The CDR3 DNA sequence: TGTGCCAGCAGCACGGACGGGACTAGCGGGGGACTCGTCCAAGAGACCCAGTACTTC.

J is TRBJ1-1 and V is TRBV21-1; the table's TRBD1 call for D was not verified on the DNA. TRBV21-1 is tagged as a pseudogene. This CDR3 contains 17 residues. For the CDR3, the DNA is TGTGCCAGCAGCAAAGGGGACACCACCTCATTAAACACTGAAGCTTTCTTT. Its protein product is CASSKGDTTSLNTEAFF.

The chain joins TRBV6-6 to TRBJ1-2; 12 bases map to TRBD1. Per germline, CDR1 MNHNY and CDR2 SVGAGI (reference sequence). After removal of 6 bases from V and 3 bases from J, the junction contained 2 bases not matched to a gene. The length of the CDR3 is 14 residues. This chain's CDR3 is CASSGTGGDYGYTF. The CDR3 DNA is TGTGCCAGCAGCGGGACAGGGGGCGACTATGGCTACACCTTC.